A single sample is the source of the 20 T cell receptor beta chains below, sequenced in a study of cytomegalovirus exposure and HLA in healthy donors. 13 Jbeta primers and 60 Vbeta primers were used for the PCR. Clones were read by immunoSEQ multiplex PCR, and TCRdb kept only the in-frame ones, dropping some. In the table there are approximately 150,000 clones, around 81% of which are singletons. The sequenced material came from PBMCs. Receptor source: a woman aged 18-30 years in good health and CMV-seropositive.

The chain combines TRBV7-8 with TRBJ1-2, with D possibly matching TRBD1 (5 bases). With 5 bases removed from V and 7 bases from J, the gap between germline ends came to 17 bases. This CDR3 has 14 residues. Germline-derived CDR1 and CDR2 are SGHVS and FQNEAQ. The DNA for the CDR3 is TGTGCCAGCAGCCTCGTTGTTAGGGGTGGTGGCTACACCTTC. Translated, it gives CASSLVVRGGGYTF.

This clone was seen a single time. J is TRBJ2-7 and V is TRBV2; TRBD1 matches at 9 bases. Germline CDR1 is SNHLY and CDR2 is FYNNEI. This CDR3 contains 14 residues. Trimming at V came to 11 bases and at J to 4 bases, leaving 12 bases not matched to a gene. The CDR3 DNA reads TGTGCCGGCGCACAAAGACAGGGGGAATACGAGCAGTACTTC. This codes for CAGAQRQGEYEQYF. The variable domain in full, completed from reference TRBV2 and TRBJ2-7, reads EPEVTQTPSHQVTQMGQEVILRCVPISNHLYFYWYRQILGQKVEFLVSFYNNEISEKSEIFDDQFSVERPDGSNFTLKIRSTKLEDSAMYFCAGAQRQGEYEQYFGPGTRLTVT.

The V and J genes are TRBV7-8 and TRBJ2-1; D gene unclear. Trimming took 3 bases from V and 0 from J, leaving 15 bases between them. Germline values: CDR1 SGHVS, CDR2 FQNEAQ. This CDR3 comprises 17 residues. The CDR3 loop is CASSLAERQGSYNEQFF. CDR3 in DNA: TGTGCCAGCAGCTTGGCAGAAAGACAAGGCTCCTACAATGAGCAGTTCTTC.

This chain connects TRBV4-1 to TRBJ2-3, with 8 bases matching TRBD1. Germline V gene data show CDR1 as MGHRA and CDR2 as YSYEKL. The CDR3 sequence is 15 residues long. Trimming took 4 bases from V and 2 from J; bases not matched to a gene: 5. The CDR3 DNA reads TGCGCCAGCAGCCGGACAGGGAGTGTCACAGATACGCAGTATTTT. The encoded protein is CASSRTGSVTDTQYF.

The chain recombines TRBV7-9 with TRBJ1-3; D is unresolved. The CDR3 contains 13 residues. V shed 5 bases and J shed 4 bases, with 9 bases lying between them. From germline, CDR1 is SEHNR and CDR2 FQNEAQ (reference sequence). The CDR3 loop reads CASSLRRGNTIYF. For the CDR3, the DNA is TGTGCCAGCAGCCTTAGGAGAGGAAACACCATATATTTT.

In DNA, the CDR3 is TGTGCCCATCAGGGACAGGTCTATGGCTACACCTTC. It encodes CAHQGQVYGYTF. The chain is built from TRBV30 and TRBJ1-2; 8 bases are shared with TRBD1. After removal of 8 bases from V and 4 bases from J, the junction contained 6 bases not matched to a gene. The CDR3 runs to 12 residues. In germline, CDR1 is GTSNPN, CDR2 SVGIG (reference sequence).

The chain links TRBV14 to TRBJ2-2, with 10 bases identical to TRBD1. With 6 bases clipped from V and 6 bases from J, the junction kept 7 bases outside the gene matches. Germline CDR1 is SGHDN and CDR2 is FVKESK. This CDR3 is built from 15 residues. Here the CDR3 reads CASRPGQGFSGELFF. CDR3 bases: TGTGCCAGCAGACCGGGACAGGGGTTCTCCGGGGAGCTGTTTTTT.

This chain links TRBV2 with TRBJ1-5; 8 bases agree with TRBD1. V was clipped by 6 bases and J by 4 bases; unmatched bases: 14. The CDR3 spans 17 residues. CDR1 SNHLY and CDR2 FYNNEI come from the germline V gene. The CDR3 spells CASRPDRGWALNQPQHF. The CDR3 DNA is TGTGCCAGCAGACCCGACAGGGGTTGGGCGTTAAATCAGCCCCAGCATTTT. The whole variable domain, remainder taken from reference TRBV2 and TRBJ1-5, is EPEVTQTPSHQVTQMGQEVILRCVPISNHLYFYWYRQILGQKVEFLVSFYNNEISEKSEIFDDQFSVERPDGSNFTLKIRSTKLEDSAMYFCASRPDRGWALNQPQHFGDGTRLSIL.

The chain joins TRBV4-2 to TRBJ2-1, with D hard to call. The CDR3 covers 12 residues. CDR1 is LGHNA, CDR2 YNFKEQ, per germline. Between the trimmed V and J ends, which lost 0 bases and 9 bases, there was a span of 6 bases. This chain's CDR3 is CASSQDSFEQFF. The CDR3 DNA is TGTGCCAGCAGCCAAGATAGTTTTGAGCAGTTCTTC.

The chain employs TRBV10-3 and TRBJ1-2; TRBD1 agrees at 9 bases. The CDR3 totals 17 residues. The V segment lost 3 bases and the J segment 0 bases; nucleotides outside the gene matches: 8. CDR1 ENHRY and CDR2 SYGVKD come from the germline V gene. CDR3 sequence reads: CAISEWGQGQANYGYTF. In nucleotides, the CDR3 is TGTGCCATCAGTGAATGGGGACAGGGCCAAGCTAACTATGGCTACACCTTC.

The DNA of the CDR3 is TGTGCCAGCAGCCGAAGTCAGGGGGCCGGAAACACCATATATTTT. As protein: CASSRSQGAGNTIYF. The V and J genes are TRBV6-1 and TRBJ1-3, with TRBD1 identical over 8 bases. This CDR3 has 15 amino acids. In germline, CDR1 is MNHNS, CDR2 SASEGT. V lost 6 bases and J lost 4; bases outside the gene matches: 8.

This chain uses TRBV27 with TRBJ2-7, with 10 bases aligning to TRBD1. CDR1 is MNHEY, CDR2 SMNVEV, per germline (reference sequence). V was pared by 6 bases and J by 6 bases, with 11 bases of the junction left unmatched. This CDR3 contains 15 residues. The CDR3 DNA reads TGTGCCAGCAGCGAATCTCCGGGACAGGGGTTCGAGCAGTACTTC. Protein: CASSESPGQGFEQYF.

This clone was counted between two and nine times. The V and J genes are TRBV28 and TRBJ2-5; possible D gene TRBD1, 6 bases. The J call could be wrong; TRBJ2-7 is a better fit for the DNA end. The CDR3 sequence is 14 residues long. CDR1 and CDR2 (germline): MDHEN, SYDVKM. The CDR3 nucleotides read TGTGCCAGCAGTCCACAGGGTCTCGGCTACGAGCAGTACTTC. It is translated as CASSPQGLGYEQYF.

This clone has just a few counts. The chain recombines TRBV7-8 with TRBJ2-7, with 7 bases identical to TRBD2. CDR3 length: 14 amino acids. Germline V CDR1 and CDR2: SGHVS, FQNEAQ. Losses at the gene ends were 6 bases for V and 5 bases for J; bases not matched to a gene: 10. DNA of the CDR3: TGTGCCAGCAGACTAACCAGCGGGGACCACGAGCAGTACTTC. Its translation is CASRLTSGDHEQYF.

The rearrangement joins TRBV7-8 to TRBJ2-7, with 12 bases fitting TRBD2. Trimming removed 3 bases from V and 4 bases from J; junction bases left unmatched: 7. The CDR3 is 16 amino acids. Looked up from germline, CDR1 is SGHVS and CDR2 is FQNEAQ. The CDR3 loop is CASSFQTSGGFYEQYF. The CDR3 coding sequence is TGTGCCAGCAGCTTTCAGACTAGCGGGGGTTTTTACGAGCAGTACTTC.

The chain has TRBV18 and TRBJ2-1, with 7 bases matching TRBD2. CDR1 and CDR2 (germline): KGHSH, LQKENI. The CDR3 contains 15 residues. The J segment lost 8 bases and the V segment lost 3 bases, leaving 10 bases of the junction unmatched. The CDR3: CASSPGLSGSYEQFF. The CDR3 region has the DNA TGTGCCAGCTCACCGGGACTATCGGGGTCTTATGAGCAGTTCTTC.

This clone has only one observation. The gene calls are TRBV11-2 and TRBJ1-6; 7 bases align to TRBD1. This CDR3 spans 14 amino acids. Germline V gene sequence: CDR1 SGHAT, CDR2 FQNNGV. Unmatched junction bases numbered 10, after V lost 4 bases and J lost 13 bases. The CDR3, as DNA: TGTGCCAGCAGCTGGGGGACAGAATGGACTCCCCTCCACTTT. It encodes CASSWGTEWTPLHF.

The CDR3 spells CASSRQTEETQYF. The CDR3 bases are TGTGCCAGCAGCCGACAGACCGAAGAGACCCAGTACTTC. V is TRBV7-6 and J is TRBJ2-5; D is possibly TRBD1 (5 bases). Germline CDR1 is SGHVS and CDR2 is FNYEAQ. The CDR3 length is 13 residues. Trimming pared 5 bases from V and 3 bases from J, leaving 10 bases between. The full variable domain, with the rest looked up from reference TRBV7-6 and TRBJ2-5, is GAGVSQSPRYKVTKRGQDVALRCDPISGHVSLYWYRQALGQGPEFLTYFNYEAQQDKSGLPNDRFSAERPEGSISTLTIQRTEQRDSAMYRCASSRQTEETQYFGPGTRLLVL.

Concerning this clone itself: A read error may account for a junction end that differs from germline. The V and J genes are TRBV7-7 and TRBJ2-2, with D perhaps matching TRBD1 (5 bases). The CDR3 sequence is 14 residues long. Germline V CDR1 and CDR2: SSHAT, FNYEAQ (reference sequence). The CDR3 DNA reads TGTGCTAGCAGCTTTTCAGGGTTAACCGGGGAGCTGTTTTTT. It is translated as CASSFSGLTGELFF.

This clone was seen a single time. This chain connects TRBV10-1 to TRBJ1-5; D call uncertain. Germline-derived CDR1 and CDR2 are WNHNN and SYGVQD (reference sequence). This CDR3 has 20 amino acids. The germline V and J ends were trimmed by 0 bases and 0 bases, with 21 bases remaining between them. CDR3: CASSESSSRAGIHSNQPQHF. The CDR3 DNA reads as TGCGCCAGCAGTGAGTCCTCTAGTAGGGCGGGAATTCATAGCAATCAGCCCCAGCATTTT.